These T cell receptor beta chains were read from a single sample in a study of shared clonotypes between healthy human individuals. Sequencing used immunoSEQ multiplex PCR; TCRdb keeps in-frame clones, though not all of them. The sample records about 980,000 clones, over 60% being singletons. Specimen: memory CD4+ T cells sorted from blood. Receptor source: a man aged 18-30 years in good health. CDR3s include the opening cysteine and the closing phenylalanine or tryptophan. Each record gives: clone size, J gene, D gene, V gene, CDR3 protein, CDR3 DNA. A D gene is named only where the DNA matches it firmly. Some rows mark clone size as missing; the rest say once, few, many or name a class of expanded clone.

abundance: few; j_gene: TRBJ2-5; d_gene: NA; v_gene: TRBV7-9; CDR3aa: CASEAQETQYF; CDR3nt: TGTGCCAGCGAGGCACAAGAGACCCAGTACTTC
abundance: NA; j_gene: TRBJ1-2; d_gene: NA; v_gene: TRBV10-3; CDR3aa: CAISAGRDGGYTF; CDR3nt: TGTGCCATCAGTGCGGGCAGGGATGGTGGCTACACCTTC
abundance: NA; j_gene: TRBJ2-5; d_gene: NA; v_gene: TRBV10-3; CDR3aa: CAISETQGAGETQYF; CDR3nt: TGTGCCATCAGTGAGACACAGGGCGCAGGGGAGACCCAGTACTTC
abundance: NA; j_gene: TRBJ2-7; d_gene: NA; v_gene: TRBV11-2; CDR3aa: CASSLVPSYEQYF; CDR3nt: TGTGCCAGCAGCTTAGTCCCCAGTTACGAGCAGTACTTC
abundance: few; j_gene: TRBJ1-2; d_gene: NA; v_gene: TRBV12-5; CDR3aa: CASGLNRVLDYGYTF; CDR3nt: TGTGCTAGTGGTTTAAACAGGGTGCTGGACTATGGCTACACCTTC
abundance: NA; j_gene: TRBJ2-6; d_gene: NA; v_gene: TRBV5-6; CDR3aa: CASSQTRDSGANVLTF; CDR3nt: TGTGCCAGCAGCCAAACGAGGGACTCTGGGGCCAACGTCCTGACTTTC
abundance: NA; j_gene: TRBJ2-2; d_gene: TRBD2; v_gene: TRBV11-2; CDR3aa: CASSLGTSGRMVGELFF; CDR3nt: TGTGCCAGCAGCCTCGGGACTAGCGGGAGAATGGTCGGGGAGCTGTTTTTT
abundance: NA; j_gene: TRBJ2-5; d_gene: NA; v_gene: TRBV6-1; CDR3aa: CATATVRETQYF; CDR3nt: TGTGCCACCGCGACAGTTCGGGAGACCCAGTACTTC
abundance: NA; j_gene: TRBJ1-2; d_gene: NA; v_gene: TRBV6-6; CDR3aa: CASTRDPTGGYTF; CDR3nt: TGTGCCAGCACCCGGGACCCAACGGGTGGCTACACCTTC
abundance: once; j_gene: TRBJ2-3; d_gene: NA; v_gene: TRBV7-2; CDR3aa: CASSLVGQDSTDTQYF; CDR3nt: TGTGCCAGCAGCTTAGTTGGGCAGGATTCAACAGATACGCAGTATTTT
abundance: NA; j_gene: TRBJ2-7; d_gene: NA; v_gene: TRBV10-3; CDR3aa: CAISESESLSYEQYF; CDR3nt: TGTGCCATCAGTGAGTCGGAAAGTCTCAGCTACGAGCAGTACTTC
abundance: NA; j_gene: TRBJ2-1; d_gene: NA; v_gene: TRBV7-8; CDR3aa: CASSWVADNEQFF; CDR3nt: TGTGCCAGCAGCTGGGTAGCGGACAATGAGCAGTTCTTC
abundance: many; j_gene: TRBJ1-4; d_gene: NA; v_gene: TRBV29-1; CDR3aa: CSAGQSSYQKLFF; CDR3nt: TGCAGCGCCGGACAGTCAAGTTATCAAAAACTGTTTTTT
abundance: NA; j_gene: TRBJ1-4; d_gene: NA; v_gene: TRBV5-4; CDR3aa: CASSRQGREKLFF; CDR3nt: TGTGCCAGCAGCCGCCAGGGGAGAGAAAAACTGTTTTTT
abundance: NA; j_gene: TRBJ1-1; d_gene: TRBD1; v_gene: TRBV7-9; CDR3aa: CASSFRTGGNTEAFF; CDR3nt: TGTGCCAGCAGCTTTAGGACAGGGGGGAACACTGAAGCTTTCTTT
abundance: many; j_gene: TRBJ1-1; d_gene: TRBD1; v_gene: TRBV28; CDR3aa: CASSSRDRGNTEAFF; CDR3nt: TGTGCCAGCAGTTCCCGGGACAGGGGGAACACTGAAGCTTTCTTT
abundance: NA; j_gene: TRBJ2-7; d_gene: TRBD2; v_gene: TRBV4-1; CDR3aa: CASSQDRAGGAYEQYF; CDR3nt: TGCGCCAGCAGCCAAGATCGGGCGGGGGGGGCCTACGAGCAGTACTTC
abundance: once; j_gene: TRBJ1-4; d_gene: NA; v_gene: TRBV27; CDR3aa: CASSPLRTVATNEKLFF; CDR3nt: TGTGCCAGCAGTCCCCTAAGGACGGTTGCAACTAATGAAAAACTGTTTTTT
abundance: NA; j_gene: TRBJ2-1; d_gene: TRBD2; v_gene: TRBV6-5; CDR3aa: CASSRTSGGYNEQFF; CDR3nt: TGTGCCAGCAGCCGGACTAGCGGAGGGTACAATGAGCAGTTCTTC
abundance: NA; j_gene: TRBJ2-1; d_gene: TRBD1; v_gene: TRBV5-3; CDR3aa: CARSAGQGSYNEQFF; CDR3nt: TGTGCCAGAAGCGCCGGACAGGGGAGCTACAATGAGCAGTTCTTC
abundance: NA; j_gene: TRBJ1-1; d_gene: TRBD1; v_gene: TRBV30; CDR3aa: CAWRRDRTDTEAFF; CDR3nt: TGTGCCTGGAGACGGGACAGGACCGACACTGAAGCTTTCTTT
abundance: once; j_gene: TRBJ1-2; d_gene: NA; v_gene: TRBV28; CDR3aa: CASSTSDGFNYGYTF; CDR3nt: TGTGCCAGCAGTACCTCGGACGGGTTTAACTATGGCTACACCTTC
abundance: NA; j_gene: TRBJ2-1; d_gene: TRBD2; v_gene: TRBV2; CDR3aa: CASLKGAGTSGIDEQFF; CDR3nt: TGTGCCAGCCTTAAGGGGGCCGGGACTAGCGGGATCGATGAGCAGTTCTTC